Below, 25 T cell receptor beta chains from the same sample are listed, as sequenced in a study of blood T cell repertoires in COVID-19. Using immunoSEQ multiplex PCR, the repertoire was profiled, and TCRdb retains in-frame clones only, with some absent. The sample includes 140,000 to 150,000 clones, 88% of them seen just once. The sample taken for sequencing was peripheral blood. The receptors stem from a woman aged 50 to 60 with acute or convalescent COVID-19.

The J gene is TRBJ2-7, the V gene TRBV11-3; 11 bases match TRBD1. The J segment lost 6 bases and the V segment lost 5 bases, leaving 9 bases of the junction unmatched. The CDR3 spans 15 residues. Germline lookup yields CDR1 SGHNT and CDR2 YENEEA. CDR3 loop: CASSPEGQGAVEQYF. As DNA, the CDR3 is TGTGCCAGCAGCCCGGAAGGACAGGGGGCGGTCGAGCAGTACTTC.

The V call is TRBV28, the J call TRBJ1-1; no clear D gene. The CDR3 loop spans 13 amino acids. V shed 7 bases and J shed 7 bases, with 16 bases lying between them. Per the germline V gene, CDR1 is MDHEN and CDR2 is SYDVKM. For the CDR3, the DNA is TGTGCCAGCACTCGGCGGACCGAGGGTGAAGCTTTCTTT. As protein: CASTRRTEGEAFF.

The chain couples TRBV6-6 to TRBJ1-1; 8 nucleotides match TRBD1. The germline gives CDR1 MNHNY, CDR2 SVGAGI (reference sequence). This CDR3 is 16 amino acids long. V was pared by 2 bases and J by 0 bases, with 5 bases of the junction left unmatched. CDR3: CASSYSTGGLNTEAFF. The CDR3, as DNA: TGTGCCAGCAGTTACAGTACAGGGGGATTGAACACTGAAGCTTTCTTT.

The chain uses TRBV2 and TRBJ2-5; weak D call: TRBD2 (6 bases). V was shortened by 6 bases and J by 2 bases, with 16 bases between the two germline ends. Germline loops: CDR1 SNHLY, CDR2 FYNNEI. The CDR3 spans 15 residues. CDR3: CASRPTGLLQETQYF. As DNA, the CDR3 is TGTGCCAGCAGGCCGACGGGACTCCTTCAAGAGACCCAGTACTTC.

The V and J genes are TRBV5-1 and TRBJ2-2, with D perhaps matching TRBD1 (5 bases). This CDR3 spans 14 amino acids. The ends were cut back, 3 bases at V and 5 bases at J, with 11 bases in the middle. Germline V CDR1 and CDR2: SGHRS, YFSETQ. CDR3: CASSSPQGTGELFF. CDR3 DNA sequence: TGCGCCAGCAGCTCCCCCCAGGGAACCGGGGAGCTGTTTTTT.

CDR3 bases: TGTGCCAGCAGCTTAGAAATCGGGGCTAACTATGGCTACACCTTC. It is translated as CASSLEIGANYGYTF. The rearrangement uses TRBV7-6 and TRBJ1-2; D not resolved. CDR3 length: 15 amino acids. Trimming stripped 1 base from V and 0 bases from J, with 9 bases between. The V gene's germline CDR1 is SGHVS and CDR2 FNYEAQ.

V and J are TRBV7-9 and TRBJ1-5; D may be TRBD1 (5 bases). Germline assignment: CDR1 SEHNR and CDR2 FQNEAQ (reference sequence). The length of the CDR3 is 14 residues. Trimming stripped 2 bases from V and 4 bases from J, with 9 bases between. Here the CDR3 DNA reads TGTGCCAGCAGCTTACAGGGAGGGAATCAGCCCCAGCATTTT. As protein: CASSLQGGNQPQHF.

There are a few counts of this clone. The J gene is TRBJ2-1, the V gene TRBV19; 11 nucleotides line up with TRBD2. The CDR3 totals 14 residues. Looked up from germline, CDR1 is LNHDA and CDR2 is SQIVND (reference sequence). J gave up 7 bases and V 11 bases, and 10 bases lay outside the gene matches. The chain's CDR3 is CACDSGGAGNEQFF. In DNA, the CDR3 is TGTGCCTGCGATAGCGGGGGGGCGGGTAATGAGCAGTTCTTC.

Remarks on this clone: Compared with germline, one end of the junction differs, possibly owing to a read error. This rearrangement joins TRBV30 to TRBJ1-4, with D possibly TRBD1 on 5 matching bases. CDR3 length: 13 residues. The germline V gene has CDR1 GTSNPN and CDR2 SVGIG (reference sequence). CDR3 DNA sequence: TGTGCCTCGAGTAGACAGCTTAATGAAAAACTGTTTTTT. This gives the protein CASSRQLNEKLFF.

Here the CDR3 DNA reads TGTGCCAGTAGAGAGGGACAGGGGACTGGAAACACCATATATTTT. This encodes CASREGQGTGNTIYF. The gene calls are TRBV19 and TRBJ1-3; 10 bases fit TRBD1. The CDR3 is made up of 15 amino acids. The J segment lost 2 bases and the V segment lost 6 bases, leaving 4 bases of the junction unmatched. Per germline, CDR1 LNHDA and CDR2 SQIVND (reference sequence).

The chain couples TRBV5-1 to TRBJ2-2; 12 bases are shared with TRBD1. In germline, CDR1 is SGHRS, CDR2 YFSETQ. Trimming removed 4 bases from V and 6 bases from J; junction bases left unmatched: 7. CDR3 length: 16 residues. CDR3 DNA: TGCGCCAGCAGCACCGGGACAGGGGGCGCCCCCGGGGAGCTGTTTTTT. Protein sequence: CASSTGTGGAPGELFF.

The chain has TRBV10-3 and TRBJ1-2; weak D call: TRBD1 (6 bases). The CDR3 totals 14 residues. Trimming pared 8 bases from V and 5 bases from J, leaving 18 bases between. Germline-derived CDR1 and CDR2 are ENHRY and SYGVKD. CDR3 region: CAIVRDIDSYGYTF. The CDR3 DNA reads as TGTGCCATCGTCCGGGACATCGATTCGTATGGCTACACCTTC.

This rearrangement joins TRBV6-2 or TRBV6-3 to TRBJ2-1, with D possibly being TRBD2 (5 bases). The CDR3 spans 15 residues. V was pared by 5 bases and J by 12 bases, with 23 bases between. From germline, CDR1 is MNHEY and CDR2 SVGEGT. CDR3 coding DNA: TGTGCCAGCAGTGCCGGAGACTTCTTTACGGGGTTGCAGTTCTTC. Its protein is CASSAGDFFTGLQFF.

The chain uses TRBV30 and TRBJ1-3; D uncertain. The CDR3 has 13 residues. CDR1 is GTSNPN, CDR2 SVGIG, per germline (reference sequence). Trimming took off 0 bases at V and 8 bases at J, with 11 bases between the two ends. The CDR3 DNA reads TGTGCCTGGAGTGTAAATTACGGGGACACCATATATTTT. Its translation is CAWSVNYGDTIYF.

For the CDR3, the DNA is TGTGCCAGCAGTGACCGCAAGCGGGAGTGGCACACAGATACGCAGTATTTT. Amino acid sequence: CASSDRKREWHTDTQYF. V and J are TRBV27 and TRBJ2-3, with 8 nucleotides matching TRBD2. Germline V gene lookup returns CDR1 MNHEY and CDR2 SMNVEV (reference sequence). The CDR3 has 17 residues. The V and J ends lost 5 bases and 2 bases, in that order; junction bases with no gene match: 12.

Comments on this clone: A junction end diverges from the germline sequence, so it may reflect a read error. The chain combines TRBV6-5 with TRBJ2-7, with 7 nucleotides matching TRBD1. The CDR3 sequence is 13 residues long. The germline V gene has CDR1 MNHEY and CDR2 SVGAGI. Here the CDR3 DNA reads TGCGCCGCAGGGGGACCACCCTTATACGAGCAGTACTTC. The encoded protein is CAAGGPPLYEQYF.

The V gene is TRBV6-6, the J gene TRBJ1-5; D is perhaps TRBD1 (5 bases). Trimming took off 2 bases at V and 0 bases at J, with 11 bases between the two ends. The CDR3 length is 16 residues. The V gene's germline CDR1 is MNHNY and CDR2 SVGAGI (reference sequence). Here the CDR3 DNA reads TGTGCCAGCAGTTACCCGGGGGAAGGTAGCAATCAGCCCCAGCATTTT. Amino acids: CASSYPGEGSNQPQHF.

This CDR3 is CATSDSGQGVETQYF. The CDR3 coding sequence is TGTGCCACCAGTGATTCTGGACAGGGGGTCGAGACCCAGTACTTC. The V call is TRBV24-1, the J call TRBJ2-5, with 10 bases that match TRBD1. The CDR3 length is 15 residues. Germline loops: CDR1 KGHDR, CDR2 SFDVKD. The trim removed 2 bases at V and 5 bases at J, leaving 4 bases unmatched.

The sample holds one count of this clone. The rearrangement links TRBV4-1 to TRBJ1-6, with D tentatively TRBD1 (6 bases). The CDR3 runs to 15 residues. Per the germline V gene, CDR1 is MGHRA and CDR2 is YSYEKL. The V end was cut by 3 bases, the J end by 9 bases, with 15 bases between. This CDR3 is CASSHSTDSSSPLHF. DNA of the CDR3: TGCGCCAGCAGCCACTCCACGGACAGTTCTTCACCCCTCCACTTT.

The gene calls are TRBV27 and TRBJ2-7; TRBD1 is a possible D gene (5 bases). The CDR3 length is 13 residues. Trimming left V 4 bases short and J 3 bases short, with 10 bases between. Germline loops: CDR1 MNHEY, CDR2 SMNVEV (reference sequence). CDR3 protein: CASSYGQGYEQYF. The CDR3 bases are TGTGCCAGCAGTTACGGGCAGGGCTACGAGCAGTACTTC.

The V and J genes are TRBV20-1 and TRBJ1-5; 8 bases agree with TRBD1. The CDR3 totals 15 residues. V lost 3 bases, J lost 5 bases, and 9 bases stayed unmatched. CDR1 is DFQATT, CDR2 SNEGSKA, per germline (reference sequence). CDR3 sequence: CSASRTGRWDQPQHF. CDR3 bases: TGCAGTGCTAGTCGGACAGGGCGTTGGGATCAGCCCCAGCATTTT.

CDR3 DNA: TGTGCCAGCAGCCAAGTGGCCGGCGAGGGTACGCAGTATTTT. As protein: CASSQVAGEGTQYF. The chain uses TRBV3-1 (or the pseudogene TRBV3-2) and TRBJ2-3, with D possibly matching TRBD2 (5 bases). Germline lookup yields CDR1 LGHDT and CDR2 YNNKEL (reference sequence). Between the trimmed V and J ends, which lost 1 base and 8 bases, there was a span of 13 bases. The CDR3 is made up of 14 amino acids.

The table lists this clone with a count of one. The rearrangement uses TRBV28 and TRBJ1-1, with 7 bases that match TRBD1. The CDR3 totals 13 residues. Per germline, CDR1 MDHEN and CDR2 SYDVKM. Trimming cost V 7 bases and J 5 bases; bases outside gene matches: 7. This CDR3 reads CASTRGTETEAFF. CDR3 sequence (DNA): TGTGCCAGCACCCGAGGGACAGAGACTGAAGCTTTCTTT. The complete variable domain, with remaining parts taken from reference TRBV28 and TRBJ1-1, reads DVKVTQSSRYLVKRTGEKVFLECVQDMDHENMFWYRQDPGLGLRLIYFSYDVKMKEKGDIPEGYSVSREKKERFSLILESASTNQTSMYLCASTRGTETEAFFGQGTRLTVV.

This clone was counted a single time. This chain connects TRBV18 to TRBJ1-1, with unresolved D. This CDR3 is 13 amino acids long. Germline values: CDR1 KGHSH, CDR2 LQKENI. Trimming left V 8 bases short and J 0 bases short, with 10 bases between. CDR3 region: CASLPGMNTEAFF. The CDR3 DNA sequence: TGTGCCAGCCTTCCAGGTATGAACACTGAAGCTTTCTTT.

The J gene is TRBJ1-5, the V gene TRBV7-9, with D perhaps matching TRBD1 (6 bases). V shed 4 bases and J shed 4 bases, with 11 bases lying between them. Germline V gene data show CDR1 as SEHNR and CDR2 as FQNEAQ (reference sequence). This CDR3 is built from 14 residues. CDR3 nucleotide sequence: TGTGCCAGCAGCTCCCAGGGGCAAAATCAGCCCCAGCATTTT. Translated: CASSSQGQNQPQHF.